This T cell receptor beta chain came from a study of OX40 agonist ivuxolimab in advanced cancers. Assay: immunoSEQ multiplex PCR; the TCRdb copy retains only in-frame clones and omits some. The sample carries about 49,000 clones, about three quarters recorded once. Germline CDR1 reads MNHEY; CDR2 reads SMNVEV (reference sequence). The CDR3 is 15 amino acids. V lost 5 bases to trimming and J lost 3 bases; unmatched junction nucleotides: 7. This material consisted of CD4+ or CD8+ T cells sorted from blood, taken in a trial of the OX40 agonist ivuxolimab. The TCR comes from an adult with an advanced solid tumor such as melanoma, head and neck, liver or kidney cancer. This chain uses TRBV27 with TRBJ2-3; 8 positions agree with TRBD1. The CDR3 nucleotides are TGTGCCAGCAGTCCTCACAGGGGGTCGACAGATACGCAGTATTTT. Its protein is CASSPHRGSTDTQYF.